One and the same sample provided the 16 T cell receptor beta chains below, sequenced in a study of lymphopenia after photon versus proton radiotherapy. The repertoire was sequenced with immunoSEQ multiplex PCR; TCRdb's copy has only in-frame clones and lacks some. This table holds 70,000 or so clones, less than 95% found once. Here the sequenced sample was peripheral blood, taken from a patient treated with photon-based radiotherapy. These receptors all come from a woman aged 40 to 55 with cholangiocarcinoma.

This clone has more than one count but fewer than ten. The conserved phenylalanine or tryptophan normally closing the CDR3 is absent here, so this likely arose from a read error. No DNA is shown, since the ends of the CDR3 on it are uncertain; the CDR3 is the one TCRdb lists. V gene TRBV11-2 combines with J gene TRBJ1-4. The CDR3 is 10 amino acids long, termini counted. Per germline, CDR1 SGHAT and CDR2 FQNNGV. The CDR3 spells CASSLAGTSQ.

The chain combines TRBV11-2 with TRBJ1-2; D ambiguous. This CDR3 has 14 residues. Between the trimmed V and J ends, which lost 5 bases and 4 bases, there was a span of 14 bases. CDR1 is SGHAT, CDR2 FQNNGV, per germline. CDR3 sequence reads: CASSPTDKGYGYTF. The CDR3 DNA is TGTGCCAGCAGCCCAACGGATAAAGGCTATGGCTACACCTTC.

The genes are TRBV19 and TRBJ1-5; no clear D. V was trimmed by 6 bases and J by 0 bases, leaving 15 bases between them. CDR3 length: 16 amino acids. Germline CDR1 LNHDA, CDR2 SQIVND (reference sequence). The CDR3 DNA is TGTGCCAGTAGCGAGTCCCACCGGGGTAGCAATCAGCCCCAGCATTTT. This translates into CASSESHRGSNQPQHF.

The V gene is TRBV9, the J gene TRBJ1-1; 10 bases are a match to TRBD1. V gave up 4 bases and J gave up 1 base; unmatched junction bases: 4. CDR1 is SGDLS and CDR2 is YYNGEE in the germline V gene. CDR3 length: 15 residues. CDR3 in amino acids: CASSQGTGANTEAFF. CDR3 nucleotide sequence: TGTGCCAGCAGCCAGGGGACAGGGGCGAACACTGAAGCTTTCTTT. The whole variable domain, remainder taken from reference TRBV9 and TRBJ1-1, is DSGVTQTPKHLITATGQRVTLRCSPRSGDLSVYWYQQSLDQGLQFLIQYYNGEERAKGNILERFSAQQFPDLHSELNLSSLELGDSALYFCASSQGTGANTEAFFGQGTRLTVV.

This clone was counted once. The CDR3 sequence is CASSITSGGATSYNEQFF. The CDR3 region has the DNA TGTGCCAGTAGTATCACTAGCGGGGGGGCGACGTCCTACAATGAGCAGTTCTTC. The genes are TRBV19 and TRBJ2-1; TRBD2 agrees at 13 bases. V trimming: 3 bases; J trimming: 1 base; junction bases outside the gene matches: 6. The CDR3 sequence is 18 residues long. Looked up from germline, CDR1 is LNHDA and CDR2 is SQIVND (reference sequence).

The V gene is TRBV7-2, the J gene TRBJ2-2, with unresolved D. Trimming left V 3 bases short and J 6 bases short, with 8 bases between. The CDR3 contains 13 residues. Germline V CDR1 and CDR2: SGHTA, FQGNSA. CDR3 residues: CASSFQSPGELFF. CDR3 in DNA: TGTGCCAGCAGCTTTCAGAGTCCCGGGGAGCTGTTTTTT.

The rearrangement joins TRBV6-5 to TRBJ1-1; D remains unclear. V was clipped by 5 bases and J by 8 bases, with 15 bases between them. Germline CDR1 MNHEY, CDR2 SVGAGI. CDR3 length: 13 amino acids. The DNA for the CDR3 is TGTGCCAGCAGTACCCTCCCTGGCAGCGAAGCTTTCTTT. This translates into CASSTLPGSEAFF.

The chain joins TRBV10-3 to TRBJ1-1; no clear D gene. The CDR3 runs 14 residues. Trimming took off 8 bases at V and 0 bases at J, with 13 bases between the two ends. CDR1 is ENHRY and CDR2 is SYGVKD in the germline V gene. This chain's CDR3 is CAISRKGVNTEAFF. The CDR3, as DNA: TGTGCCATCTCCCGGAAGGGTGTGAACACTGAAGCTTTCTTT.

This chain joins TRBV4-1 and TRBJ1-2; D is uncertain. Trimming left V 0 bases short and J 2 bases short, with 10 bases between. CDR1 MGHRA and CDR2 YSYEKL come from the germline V gene. This CDR3 is 15 amino acids long. The CDR3 DNA follows: TGCGCCAGCAGCCAAGAAGTACTTCTCAACTATGGCTACACCTTC. This codes for CASSQEVLLNYGYTF.

V usage is TRBV5-4 and J usage is TRBJ1-1, with no clear D. V lost 4 bases and J 1 base, leaving 14 bases between the germline ends. The CDR3 runs to 15 residues. The germline gives CDR1 SGHNT, CDR2 YYREEE (reference sequence). The CDR3 region has the DNA TGTGCCAGCAGCAGACCCGGACGGACGAACACTGAAGCTTTCTTT. It translates to CASSRPGRTNTEAFF.

This clone was recorded only once. This chain connects TRBV2 to TRBJ2-4, with D tentatively TRBD2 (5 bases). There are 15 residues in the CDR3. V was cut by 5 bases and J by 0 bases, with 11 bases left in between. The germline V gene encodes CDR1 SNHLY and CDR2 FYNNEI. CDR3 bases: TGTGCCAGCAGTAGCGGATCTTTAGCCAAAAACATTCAGTACTTC. Its protein is CASSSGSLAKNIQYF.

There are a few counts of this clone. The chain has TRBV10-2 and TRBJ2-2; D might be TRBD2 (5 bases). This CDR3 has 16 residues. V was clipped by 10 bases and J by 2 bases, with 20 bases between them. Germline CDR1 reads WSHSY; CDR2 reads SAAADI. CDR3 in DNA: TGCGCCACGCCTTCGTCGCTAGCCCTCAACACCGGGGAGCTGTTTTTT. Encoded protein: CATPSSLALNTGELFF.

The chain recombines TRBV19 with TRBJ2-7; possibly TRBD1 for D (6 bases). The CDR3 is 13 amino acids. CDR1 and CDR2 from the germline V gene are LNHDA and SQIVND (reference sequence). With 4 bases removed from V and 6 bases from J, the gap between germline ends came to 13 bases. The CDR3 nucleotides read TGTGCCAGTAGTACCTACAGGGATGGCGAGCAGTACTTC. Protein product: CASSTYRDGEQYF.

This chain links TRBV10-1 with TRBJ1-1; TRBD1 might be the D (5 bases). Per germline, CDR1 WNHNN and CDR2 SYGVQD (reference sequence). The CDR3 has 13 residues. Trimming left V 3 bases short and J 7 bases short, with 12 bases between. The CDR3, as DNA: TGCGCCAGCAGTGAATCCGGGACCCTTGAAGCTTTCTTT. Protein: CASSESGTLEAFF.

V usage is TRBV10-3 and J usage is TRBJ1-6; unclear D gene. This CDR3 spans 18 amino acids. Germline CDR1 reads ENHRY; CDR2 reads SYGVKD. V was trimmed by 0 bases and J by 5 bases, leaving 17 bases between them. The CDR3 is CAISESTQAARNNSPLHF. In DNA form, the CDR3 reads TGTGCCATCAGTGAGTCTACCCAGGCGGCCAGGAATAATTCACCCCTCCACTTT.

This clone was seen only once. The chain employs TRBV19 and TRBJ2-5; D unresolved. CDR3 size: 13 residues. V was pared by 5 bases and J by 2 bases, with 9 bases between. CDR1 is LNHDA and CDR2 is SQIVND in the germline V gene (reference sequence). CDR3 nucleotides: TGTGCCAGTAGTCCAAGACCACAAGAGACCCAGTACTTC. This sequence encodes CASSPRPQETQYF.